This TCR beta chain was captured in a study of blood T cells in healthy people across ages. This clonotype was seen a handful of times. Antigen unknown. This CDR3 has 12 residues. Trimming took 7 bases from V and 4 from J, leaving 11 bases between them. CDR1 and CDR2 from the germline V gene are SGHRS and YFSETQ. Points from the study as a whole: Both naive CD4+ cell counts and diversity were greater in long-lived donors than in aged donors. Age showed a roughly linear inverse relationship with TCR beta diversity per million T cells.

Primers used in a second PCR of roughly 6 to 11 cycles were a sample-barcoded 5' primer and a J-beta primer mix. Carrying 12 random nucleotides, a template-switch adaptor labeled each individual cDNA molecule. TCRdb redid the calling of the 5' RACE reads with MiXCR, one entry per CDR3 protein. The sample yields approximately 1,000,000 distinct CDR3 sequences, about two fifths seen once. Sequencing was performed on blood. V is TRBV5-1 and J is TRBJ1-2; no clear D. The receptor comes from a young man in good health. CDR3 loop: CASLDTRYGYTF. CDR3 nucleotide sequence: TGCGCCAGCCTTGACACGCGCTATGGCTACACCTTC.